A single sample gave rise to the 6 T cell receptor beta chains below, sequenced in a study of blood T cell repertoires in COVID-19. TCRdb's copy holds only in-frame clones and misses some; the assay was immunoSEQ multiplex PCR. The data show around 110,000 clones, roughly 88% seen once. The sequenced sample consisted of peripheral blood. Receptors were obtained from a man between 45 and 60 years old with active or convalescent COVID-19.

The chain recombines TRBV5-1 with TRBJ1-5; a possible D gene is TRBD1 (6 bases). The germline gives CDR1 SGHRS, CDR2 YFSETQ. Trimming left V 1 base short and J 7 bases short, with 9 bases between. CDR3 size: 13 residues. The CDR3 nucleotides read TGCGCCAGCAGCTTGAGTGGGGGCCAGCCCCAGCATTTT. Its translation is CASSLSGGQPQHF.

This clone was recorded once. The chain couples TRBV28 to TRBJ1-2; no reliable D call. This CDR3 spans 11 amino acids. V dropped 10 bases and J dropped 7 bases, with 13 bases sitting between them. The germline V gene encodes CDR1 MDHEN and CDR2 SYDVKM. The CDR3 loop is CATSQSGGYTF. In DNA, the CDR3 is TGTGCCACGTCTCAGAGCGGTGGCTACACCTTC.

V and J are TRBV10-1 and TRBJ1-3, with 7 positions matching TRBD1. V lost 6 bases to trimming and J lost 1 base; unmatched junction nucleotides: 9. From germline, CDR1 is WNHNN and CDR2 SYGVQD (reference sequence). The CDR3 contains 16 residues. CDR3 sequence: CASSANRDSSGNTIYF. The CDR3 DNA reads TGCGCCAGCAGCGCCAACAGGGACAGTTCTGGAAACACCATATATTTT.

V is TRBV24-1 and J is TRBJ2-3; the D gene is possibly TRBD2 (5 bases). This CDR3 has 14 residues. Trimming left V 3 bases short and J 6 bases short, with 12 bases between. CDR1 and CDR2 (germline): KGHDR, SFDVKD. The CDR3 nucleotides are TGTGCCACCAGTGATAGTACTAGTGGCGATACGCAGTATTTT. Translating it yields CATSDSTSGDTQYF.

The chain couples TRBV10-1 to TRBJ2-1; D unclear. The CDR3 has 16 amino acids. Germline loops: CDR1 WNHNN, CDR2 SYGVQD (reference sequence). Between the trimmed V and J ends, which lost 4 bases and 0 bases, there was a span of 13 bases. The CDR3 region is CASSASPVISYNEQFF. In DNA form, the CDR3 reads TGCGCCAGCAGTGCAAGTCCGGTGATCTCCTACAATGAGCAGTTCTTC.

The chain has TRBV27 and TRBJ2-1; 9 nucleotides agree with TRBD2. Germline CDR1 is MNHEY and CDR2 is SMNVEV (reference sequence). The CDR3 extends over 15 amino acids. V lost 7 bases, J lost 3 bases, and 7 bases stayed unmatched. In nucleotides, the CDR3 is TGTGCCAGCACCCCCACTAGCGGGTACTACAATGAGCAGTTCTTC. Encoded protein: CASTPTSGYYNEQFF.